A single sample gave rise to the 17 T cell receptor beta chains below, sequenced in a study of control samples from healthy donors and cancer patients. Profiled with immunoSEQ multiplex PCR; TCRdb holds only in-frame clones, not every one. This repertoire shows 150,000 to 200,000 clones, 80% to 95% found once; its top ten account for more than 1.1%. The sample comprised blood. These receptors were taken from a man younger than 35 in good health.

CDR3: CASRAGGRETQYF. CDR3 bases: TGTGCCAGCCGGGCGGGGGGGCGAGAGACCCAGTACTTC. The V gene is TRBV3-1 (or the pseudogene TRBV3-2), the J gene TRBJ2-5, with 9 bases that match TRBD2. Germline CDR1 is LGHDT and CDR2 is YNNKEL (reference sequence). The V segment lost 8 bases and the J segment 4 bases; nucleotides outside the gene matches: 5. The CDR3 totals 13 residues.

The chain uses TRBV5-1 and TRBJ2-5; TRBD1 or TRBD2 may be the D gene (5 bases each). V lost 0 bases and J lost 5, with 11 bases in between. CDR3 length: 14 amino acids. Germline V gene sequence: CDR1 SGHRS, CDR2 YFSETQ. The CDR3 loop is CASSLAYEGETQYF. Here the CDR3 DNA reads TGCGCCAGCAGCTTGGCTTATGAGGGGGAGACCCAGTACTTC.

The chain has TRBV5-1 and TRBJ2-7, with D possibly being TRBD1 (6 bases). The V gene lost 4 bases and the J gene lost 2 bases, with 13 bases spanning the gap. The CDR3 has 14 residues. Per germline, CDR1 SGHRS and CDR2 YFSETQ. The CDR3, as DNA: TGCGCCAGCAGCCGGCTAGGGGGTACCTACGAGCAGTACTTC. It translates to CASSRLGGTYEQYF.

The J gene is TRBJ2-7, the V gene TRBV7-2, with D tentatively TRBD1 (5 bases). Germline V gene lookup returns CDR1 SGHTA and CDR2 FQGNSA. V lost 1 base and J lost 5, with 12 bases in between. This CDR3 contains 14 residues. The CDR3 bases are TGTGCCAGCAGCTTAGATCCCAGGGCCCACGAGCAGTACTTC. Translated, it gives CASSLDPRAHEQYF.

Written as DNA, the CDR3 is TGTGCCAGCTCACCAGGCCAGGACCTCACAGATACGCAGTATTTT. Protein product: CASSPGQDLTDTQYF. This chain joins TRBV18 and TRBJ2-3; no reliable D call. This CDR3 spans 15 amino acids. Germline V gene data show CDR1 as KGHSH and CDR2 as LQKENI. Trimming took off 2 bases at V and 2 bases at J, with 11 bases between the two ends.

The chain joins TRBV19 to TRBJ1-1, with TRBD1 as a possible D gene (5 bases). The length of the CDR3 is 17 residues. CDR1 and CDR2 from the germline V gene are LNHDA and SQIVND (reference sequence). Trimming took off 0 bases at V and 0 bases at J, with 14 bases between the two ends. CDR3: CASSIDHGGPLNTEAFF. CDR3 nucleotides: TGTGCCAGTAGTATAGATCATGGGGGTCCTCTGAACACTGAAGCTTTCTTT.

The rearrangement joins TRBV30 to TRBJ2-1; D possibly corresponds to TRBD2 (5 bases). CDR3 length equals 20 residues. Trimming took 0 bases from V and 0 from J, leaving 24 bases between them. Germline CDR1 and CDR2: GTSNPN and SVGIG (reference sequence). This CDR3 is CAWSVFWRARILSSYNEQFF. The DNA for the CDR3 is TGTGCCTGGAGTGTATTCTGGCGGGCCCGGATTCTTAGCTCCTACAATGAGCAGTTCTTC.

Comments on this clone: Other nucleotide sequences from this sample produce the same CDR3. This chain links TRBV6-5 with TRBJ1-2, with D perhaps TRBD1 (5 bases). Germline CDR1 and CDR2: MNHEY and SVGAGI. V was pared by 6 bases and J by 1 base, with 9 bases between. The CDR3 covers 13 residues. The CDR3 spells CASSRGSNYGYTF. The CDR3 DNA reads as TGTGCCAGCAGCCGGGGGAGTAACTATGGCTACACCTTC.

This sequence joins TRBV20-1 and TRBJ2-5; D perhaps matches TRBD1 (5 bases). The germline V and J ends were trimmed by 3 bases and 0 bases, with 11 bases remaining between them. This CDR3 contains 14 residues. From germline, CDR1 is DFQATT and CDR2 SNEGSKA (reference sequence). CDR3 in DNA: TGCAGTGCTAGTCAGGGTTGGTACCAAGAGACCCAGTACTTC. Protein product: CSASQGWYQETQYF.

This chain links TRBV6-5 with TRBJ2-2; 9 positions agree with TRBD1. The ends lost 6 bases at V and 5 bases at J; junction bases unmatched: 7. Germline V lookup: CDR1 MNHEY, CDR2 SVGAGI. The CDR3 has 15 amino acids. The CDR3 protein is CASRRQGVETGELFF. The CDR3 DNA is TGTGCCAGCAGAAGACAGGGGGTGGAGACCGGGGAGCTGTTTTTT.

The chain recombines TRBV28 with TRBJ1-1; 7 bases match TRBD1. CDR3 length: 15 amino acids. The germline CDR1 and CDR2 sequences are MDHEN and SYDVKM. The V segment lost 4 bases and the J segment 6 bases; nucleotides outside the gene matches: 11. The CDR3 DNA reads TGTGCCAGCAGTTCAGATTGGGAGGGGGCCTCTGAAGCTTTCTTT. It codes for CASSSDWEGASEAFF. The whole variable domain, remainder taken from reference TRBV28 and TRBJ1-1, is DVKVTQSSRYLVKRTGEKVFLECVQDMDHENMFWYRQDPGLGLRLIYFSYDVKMKEKGDIPEGYSVSREKKERFSLILESASTNQTSMYLCASSSDWEGASEAFFGQGTRLTVV.

The CDR3 region is CASTQPGQGETQYF. The CDR3 DNA reads TGCGCCAGCACCCAACCCGGACAGGGAGAGACCCAGTACTTC. The chain links TRBV5-1 to TRBJ2-5; 8 bases fit TRBD1. Germline CDR1 reads SGHRS; CDR2 reads YFSETQ. The CDR3 has 14 residues. The junction had 8 bases not matched to a gene; V was cut back by 6 bases and J by 4 bases.

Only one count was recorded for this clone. The CDR3 reads CASSPGTSGGAKTQYF. CDR3 coding DNA: TGTGCCAGCAGCCCTGGGACTAGCGGGGGGGCGAAGACCCAGTACTTC. The V call is TRBV4-2, the J call TRBJ2-5; 16 positions agree with TRBD2. This CDR3 spans 16 amino acids. The V and J ends lost 4 bases and 6 bases, in that order; junction bases with no gene match: 5. The germline V gene encodes CDR1 LGHNA and CDR2 YNFKEQ.

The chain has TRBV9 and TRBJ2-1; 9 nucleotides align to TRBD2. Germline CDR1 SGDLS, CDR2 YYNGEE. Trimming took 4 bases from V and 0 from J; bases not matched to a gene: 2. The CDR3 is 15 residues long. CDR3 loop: CASSLAGLSYNEQFF. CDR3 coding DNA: TGTGCCAGCAGCCTAGCGGGGCTCTCCTACAATGAGCAGTTCTTC.

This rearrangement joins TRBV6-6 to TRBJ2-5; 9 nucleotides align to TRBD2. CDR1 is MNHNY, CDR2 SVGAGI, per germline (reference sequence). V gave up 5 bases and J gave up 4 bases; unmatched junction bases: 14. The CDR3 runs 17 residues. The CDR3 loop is CASSRNFAGGRGETQYF. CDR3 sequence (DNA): TGTGCCAGCAGTCGAAATTTCGCGGGGGGGCGAGGAGAGACCCAGTACTTC.

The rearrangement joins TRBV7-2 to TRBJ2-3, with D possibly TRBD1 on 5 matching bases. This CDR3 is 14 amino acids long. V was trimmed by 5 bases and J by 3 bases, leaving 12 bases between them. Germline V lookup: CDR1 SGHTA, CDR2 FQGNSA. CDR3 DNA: TGTGCCAGCAGCCCGCGACAGAGTACAGATACGCAGTATTTT. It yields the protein CASSPRQSTDTQYF.

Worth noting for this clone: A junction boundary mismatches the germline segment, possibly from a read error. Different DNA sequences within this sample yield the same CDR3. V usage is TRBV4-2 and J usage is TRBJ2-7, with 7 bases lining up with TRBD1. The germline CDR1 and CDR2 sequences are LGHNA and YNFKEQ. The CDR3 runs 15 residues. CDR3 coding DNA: TGTGCCAGCAGCCTCTATTACAGGGGTTTGAACGAACAGTACTTC. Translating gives CASSLYYRGLNEQYF.